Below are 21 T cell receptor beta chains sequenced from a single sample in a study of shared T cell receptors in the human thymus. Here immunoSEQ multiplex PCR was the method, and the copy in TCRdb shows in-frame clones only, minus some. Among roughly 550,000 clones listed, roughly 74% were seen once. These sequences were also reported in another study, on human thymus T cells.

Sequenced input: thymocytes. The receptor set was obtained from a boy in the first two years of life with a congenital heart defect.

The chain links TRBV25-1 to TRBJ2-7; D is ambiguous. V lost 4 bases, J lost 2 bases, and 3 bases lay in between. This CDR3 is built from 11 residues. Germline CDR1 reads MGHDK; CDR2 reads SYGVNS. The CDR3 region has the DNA TGTGCCAGCAGTGTCGCCTACGAGCAGTACTTC. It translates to CASSVAYEQYF.

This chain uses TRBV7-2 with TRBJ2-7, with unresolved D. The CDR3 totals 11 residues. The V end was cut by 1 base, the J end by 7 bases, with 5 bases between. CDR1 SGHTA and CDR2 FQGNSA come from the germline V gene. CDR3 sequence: CASSLDWEQYF. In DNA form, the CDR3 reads TGTGCCAGCAGCTTAGACTGGGAGCAGTACTTC.

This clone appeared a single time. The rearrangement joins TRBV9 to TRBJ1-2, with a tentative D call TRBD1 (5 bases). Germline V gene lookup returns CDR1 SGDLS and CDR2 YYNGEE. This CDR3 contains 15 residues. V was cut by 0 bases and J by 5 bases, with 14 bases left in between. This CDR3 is CASSVGAQGSYGYTF. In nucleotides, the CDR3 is TGTGCCAGCAGCGTAGGGGCCCAGGGATCTTATGGCTACACCTTC.

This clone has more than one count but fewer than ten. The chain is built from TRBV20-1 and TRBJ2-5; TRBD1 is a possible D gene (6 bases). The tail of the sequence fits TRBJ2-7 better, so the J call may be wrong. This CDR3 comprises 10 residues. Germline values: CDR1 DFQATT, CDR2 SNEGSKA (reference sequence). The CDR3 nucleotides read TGCAGTGCGGGGGCATACGAGCAGTACTTC. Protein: CSAGAYEQYF.

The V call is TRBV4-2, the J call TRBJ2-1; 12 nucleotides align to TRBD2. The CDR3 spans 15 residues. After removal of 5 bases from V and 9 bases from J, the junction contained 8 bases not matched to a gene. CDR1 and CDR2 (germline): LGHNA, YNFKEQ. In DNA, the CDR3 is TGTGCCAGCAGCGGACGACTAGCGGGAGCTGTTGAGCAGTTCTTC. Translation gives CASSGRLAGAVEQFF.

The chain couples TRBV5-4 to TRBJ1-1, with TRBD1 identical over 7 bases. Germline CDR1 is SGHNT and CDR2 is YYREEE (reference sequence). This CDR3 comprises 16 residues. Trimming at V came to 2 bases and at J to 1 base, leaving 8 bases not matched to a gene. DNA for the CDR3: TGTGCCAGCAGCTTTTGCAGGGGGGAGTGGAACACTGAAGCTTTCTTT. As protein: CASSFCRGEWNTEAFF.

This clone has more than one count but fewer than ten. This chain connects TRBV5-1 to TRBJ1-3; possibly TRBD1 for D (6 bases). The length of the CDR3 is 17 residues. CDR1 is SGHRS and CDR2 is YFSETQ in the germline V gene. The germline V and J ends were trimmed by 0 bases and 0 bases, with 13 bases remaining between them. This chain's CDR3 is CASSLGGGSLSGNTIYF. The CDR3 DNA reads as TGCGCCAGCAGCTTGGGTGGGGGCTCTCTCTCTGGAAACACCATATATTTT.

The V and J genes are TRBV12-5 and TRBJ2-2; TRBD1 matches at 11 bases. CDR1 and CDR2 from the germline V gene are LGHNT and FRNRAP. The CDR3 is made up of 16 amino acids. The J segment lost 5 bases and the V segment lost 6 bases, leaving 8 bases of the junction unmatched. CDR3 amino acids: CASGPDGTGGTGELFF. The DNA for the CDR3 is TGTGCTAGTGGACCCGATGGGACAGGGGGGACCGGGGAGCTGTTTTTT.

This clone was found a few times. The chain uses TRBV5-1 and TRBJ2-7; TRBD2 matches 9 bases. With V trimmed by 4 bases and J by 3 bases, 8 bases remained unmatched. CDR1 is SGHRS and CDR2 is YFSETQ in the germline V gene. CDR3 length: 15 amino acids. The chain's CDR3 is CASSPPGREGYEQYF. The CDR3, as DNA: TGCGCCAGCAGCCCCCCGGGGCGGGAGGGCTACGAGCAGTACTTC. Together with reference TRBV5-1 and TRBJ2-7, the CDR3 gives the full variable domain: KAGVTQTPRYLIKTRGQQVTLSCSPISGHRSVSWYQQTPGQGLQFLFEYFSETQRNKGNFPGRFSGRQFSNSRSEMNVSTLELGDSALYLCASSPPGREGYEQYFGPGTRLTVT.

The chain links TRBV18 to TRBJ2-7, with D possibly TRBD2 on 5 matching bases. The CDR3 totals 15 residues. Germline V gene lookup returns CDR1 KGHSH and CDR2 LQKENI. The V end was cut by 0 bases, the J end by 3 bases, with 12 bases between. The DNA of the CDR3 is TGTGCCAGCTCACCACCCGGGAAAACGGTCTACGAGCAGTACTTC. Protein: CASSPPGKTVYEQYF.

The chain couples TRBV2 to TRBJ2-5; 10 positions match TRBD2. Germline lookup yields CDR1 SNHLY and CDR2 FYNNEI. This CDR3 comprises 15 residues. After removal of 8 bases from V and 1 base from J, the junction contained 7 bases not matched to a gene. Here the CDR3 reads CASSRGLASQETQYF. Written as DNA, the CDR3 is TGTGCCAGCTCGAGGGGACTAGCGTCCCAAGAGACCCAGTACTTC.

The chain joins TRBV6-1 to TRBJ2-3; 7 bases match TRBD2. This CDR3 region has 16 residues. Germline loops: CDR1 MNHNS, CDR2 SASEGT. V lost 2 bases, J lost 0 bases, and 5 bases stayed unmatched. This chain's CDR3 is CASSEHPGGSTDTQYF. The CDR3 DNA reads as TGTGCCAGCAGTGAACACCCGGGAGGCAGCACAGATACGCAGTATTTT.

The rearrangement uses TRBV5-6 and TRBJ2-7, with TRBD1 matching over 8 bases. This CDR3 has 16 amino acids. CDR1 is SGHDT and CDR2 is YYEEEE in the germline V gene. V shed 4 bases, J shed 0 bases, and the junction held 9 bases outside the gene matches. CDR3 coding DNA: TGTGCCAGCAGCACCGGACAGGGTTCGGACTCCTACGAGCAGTACTTC. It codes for CASSTGQGSDSYEQYF.

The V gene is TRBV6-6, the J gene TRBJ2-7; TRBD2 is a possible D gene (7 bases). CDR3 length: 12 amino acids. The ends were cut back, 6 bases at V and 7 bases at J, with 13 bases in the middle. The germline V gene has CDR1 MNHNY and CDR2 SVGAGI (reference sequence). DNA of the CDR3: TGTGCCAGCAGCGGCGGGGGCAGAGAGCAGTACTTC. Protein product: CASSGGGREQYF.

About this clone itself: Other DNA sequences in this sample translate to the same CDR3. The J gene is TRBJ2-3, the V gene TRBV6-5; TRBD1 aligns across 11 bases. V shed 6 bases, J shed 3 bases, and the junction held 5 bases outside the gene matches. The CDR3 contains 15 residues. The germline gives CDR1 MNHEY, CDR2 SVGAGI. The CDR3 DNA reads TGTGCCAGCAGCCGGGACAGGGGGGGAACAGATACGCAGTATTTT. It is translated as CASSRDRGGTDTQYF.

CDR3 in amino acids: CASSLERSGRPGGSYEQYF. Written as DNA, the CDR3 is TGTGCCAGCAGTTTAGAGCGGAGCGGGAGGCCCGGAGGCTCCTACGAGCAGTACTTC. This sequence joins TRBV27 and TRBJ2-7; 9 bases agree with TRBD2. The germline V gene encodes CDR1 MNHEY and CDR2 SMNVEV (reference sequence). The CDR3 sequence is 19 residues long. The V segment lost 2 bases and the J segment 0 bases; nucleotides outside the gene matches: 14.

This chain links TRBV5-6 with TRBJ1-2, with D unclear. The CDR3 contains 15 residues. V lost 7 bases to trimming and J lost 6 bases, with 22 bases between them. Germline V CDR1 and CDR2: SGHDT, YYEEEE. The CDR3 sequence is CASARPGWPPHGYTF. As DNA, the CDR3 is TGTGCCAGCGCTCGCCCCGGGTGGCCACCCCATGGCTACACCTTC. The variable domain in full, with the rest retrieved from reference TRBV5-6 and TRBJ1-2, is DAGVTQSPTHLIKTRGQQVTLRCSPKSGHDTVSWYQQALGQGPQFIFQYYEEEERQRGNFPDRFSGHQFPNYSSELNVNALLLGDSALYLCASARPGWPPHGYTFGSGTRLTVV.

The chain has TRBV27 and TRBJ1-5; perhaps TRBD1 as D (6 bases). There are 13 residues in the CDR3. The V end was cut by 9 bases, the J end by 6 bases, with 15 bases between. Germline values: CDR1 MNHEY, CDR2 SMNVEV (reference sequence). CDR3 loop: CASSIGGGQPQHF. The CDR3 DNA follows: TGTGCCAGTAGCATTGGGGGCGGTCAGCCCCAGCATTTT.

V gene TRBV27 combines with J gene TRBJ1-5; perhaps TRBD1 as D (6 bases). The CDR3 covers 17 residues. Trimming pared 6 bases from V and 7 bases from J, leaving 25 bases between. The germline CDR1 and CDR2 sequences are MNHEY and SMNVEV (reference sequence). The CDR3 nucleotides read TGTGCCAGCAGCCAGAAGGGGAAGGGAGGGGGTGACCAGCCCCAGCATTTT. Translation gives CASSQKGKGGGDQPQHF.

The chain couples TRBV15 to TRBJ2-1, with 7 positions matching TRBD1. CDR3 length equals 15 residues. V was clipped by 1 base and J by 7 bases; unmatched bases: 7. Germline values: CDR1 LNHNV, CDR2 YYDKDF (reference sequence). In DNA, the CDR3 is TGTGCCACCAGCAGAGTACAGGGGAGCGCGAATGAGCAGTTCTTC. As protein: CATSRVQGSANEQFF.

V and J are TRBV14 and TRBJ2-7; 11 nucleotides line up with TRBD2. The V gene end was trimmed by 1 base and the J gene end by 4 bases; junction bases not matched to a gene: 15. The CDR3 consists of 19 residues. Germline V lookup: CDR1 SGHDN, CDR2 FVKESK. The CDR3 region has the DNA TGTGCCAGCAGCCAAGGGGTCAATTCCGGGACTAGCGGAAAATACGAGCAGTACTTC. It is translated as CASSQGVNSGTSGKYEQYF.